Following are 8 T cell receptor beta chains from one sample sequenced in a study of blood T cell repertoires in COVID-19 (dated by TCRdb to the early 2020s). The library was prepared using the immunoSEQ multiplex PCR assay. What TCRdb holds here is the immuneACCESS table cut down to in-frame rearrangements. Part of the clones is not present; checked against another copy, under half of the missing clones reflect an unresolved V gene, and the others are unexplained. The sample data list a few hundred thousand clones, and 65% to 90% of these were observed just once. 3% to 4% of the sample rests with the top ten. The sample comprised PBMCs or T cells enriched from blood (not recorded which). The receptors were sampled from a woman in her forties with acute COVID-19.

This chain links TRBV4-3 with TRBJ1-1; 7 bases match TRBD1. Looked up from germline, CDR1 is LGHNA and CDR2 is YSLEER. The CDR3 totals 15 residues. With 0 bases clipped from V and 4 bases from J, the junction kept 5 bases outside the gene matches. CDR3 loop: CASSQERGLGTEAFF. The CDR3 region has the DNA TGCGCCAGCAGCCAAGAGAGGGGGCTCGGCACTGAAGCTTTCTTT.

The rearrangement uses TRBV5-6 and TRBJ1-1; D call uncertain. Germline V lookup: CDR1 SGHDT, CDR2 YYEEEE. The CDR3 has 14 amino acids. Trimming cost V 0 bases and J 5 bases, with 11 bases left between them. This CDR3 reads CASSLGAWRTEAFF. The CDR3, as DNA: TGTGCCAGCAGCTTGGGGGCTTGGAGGACTGAAGCTTTCTTT.

The count of this clone is one. The chain couples TRBV15 to TRBJ2-1, with 8 bases matching TRBD1. Trimming at V came to 1 base and at J to 6 bases, leaving 11 bases not matched to a gene. The germline gives CDR1 LNHNV, CDR2 YYDKDF (reference sequence). The CDR3 loop spans 17 amino acids. This CDR3 reads CATSRVGGQGASNEQFF. The CDR3 DNA sequence: TGTGCCACCAGCAGAGTAGGGGGTCAGGGGGCTAGCAATGAGCAGTTCTTC. Filled out from reference TRBV15 and TRBJ2-1, the complete variable domain reads DAMVIQNPRYQVTQFGKPVTLSCSQTLNHNVMYWYQQKSSQAPKLLFHYYDKDFNNEADTPDNFQSRRPNTSFCFLDIRSPGLGDTAMYLCATSRVGGQGASNEQFFGPGTRLTVL.

This chain links TRBV29-1 with TRBJ1-2, with 9 positions matching TRBD1. This CDR3 spans 14 amino acids. Germline loops: CDR1 SQVTM, CDR2 ANQGSEA. The V and J ends lost 3 bases and 2 bases, in that order; junction bases with no gene match: 4. The CDR3 sequence is CSVEGQGSNYGYTF. The CDR3 DNA reads TGCAGCGTTGAGGGACAGGGATCGAACTATGGCTACACCTTC.

The genes are TRBV18 and TRBJ2-2, with D uncertain. The CDR3 sequence is 11 residues long. CDR1 and CDR2 from the germline V gene are KGHSH and LQKENI. The V end was cut by 8 bases, the J end by 6 bases, with 7 bases between. CDR3 nucleotide sequence: TGTGCCAGCCAGAGCGCCGGGGAGCTGTTTTTT. It yields the protein CASQSAGELFF.

DNA of the CDR3: TGTGCCAGCAGTGGCAGACAGGGTATCTCTGGAAACACCATATATTTT. Translating gives CASSGRQGISGNTIYF. The rearrangement uses TRBV6-1 and TRBJ1-3; 7 positions match TRBD1. Per germline, CDR1 MNHNS and CDR2 SASEGT. V shed 4 bases, J shed 0 bases, and the junction held 6 bases outside the gene matches. The CDR3 loop spans 16 amino acids.

This clone appeared once. This chain connects TRBV6-5 to TRBJ1-3, with unresolved D. The CDR3 is 16 amino acids. The V end lost 4 bases, the J end lost 0 bases, and 13 bases lay between the germline ends. Germline V gene sequence: CDR1 MNHEY, CDR2 SVGAGI. The CDR3 loop reads CASSSGVFGSGNTIYF. In nucleotides, the CDR3 is TGTGCCAGCAGTTCGGGAGTTTTTGGCTCTGGAAACACCATATATTTT.

This chain uses TRBV11-3 with TRBJ2-7, with D tentatively TRBD2 (5 bases). V gave up 4 bases and J gave up 2 bases, with 12 bases separating them. CDR1 is SGHNT, CDR2 YENEEA, per germline. The CDR3 extends over 14 amino acids. The CDR3 reads CASSSPRAPYEQYF. In DNA form, the CDR3 reads TGTGCCAGCAGCTCCCCGAGGGCCCCCTACGAGCAGTACTTC.